This passage covers 8 T cell receptor beta chains from one sample sequenced in a study of vaccination and CD4 T cells after COVID-19. An Oncomine TCR Beta short-read assay was used to sequence the DNA from cultured CD4+ T cells. TCRdb re-analysed the PCR reads in MiXCR, keeping a single row per CDR3 protein. Of about 5,200 distinct CDR3 sequences in the sample, around 30% are singletons; the top ten hold roughly 21%. What these receptors recognize is not known. Treatment here: approximately nine-day PBMC culture with coronavirus spike peptide pools or control peptides (ViraFEST assay). The material sequenced was CD4+ T cells from blood, cultured in vitro, taken after SARS-CoV-2 vaccination. Source of these receptors: a human donor who had recovered from COVID-19.

This clonotype counts as medium-sized. Here the CDR3 reads CASSTDVGGARWETQYF. Written as DNA, the CDR3 is TGTGCCAGCAGTACTGACGTGGGGGGGGCGCGATGGGAGACCCAGTACTTC. This chain links TRBV27 with TRBJ2-5, with D possibly being TRBD2 (7 bases). Germline V lookup: CDR1 MNHEY, CDR2 SMNVEV (reference sequence). This CDR3 is 17 amino acids long. The V and J ends lost 5 bases and 5 bases respectively, with 24 bases between them.

The chain joins TRBV4-1 to TRBJ1-2; 8 bases align to TRBD1. In germline, CDR1 is MGHRA, CDR2 YSYEKL. This CDR3 spans 14 amino acids. V shed 2 bases and J 7 bases; nucleotides not matched to a gene: 6. CDR3 in DNA: TGCGCCAGCAGCCAACAACAGGGGGAGGGTGGCTACACCTTC. It translates to CASSQQQGEGGYTF.

The rearrangement joins TRBV14 to TRBJ2-7; no reliable D call. Trimming pared 0 bases from V and 2 bases from J, leaving 5 bases between. The CDR3 spans 13 residues. Germline V gene sequence: CDR1 SGHDN, CDR2 FVKESK. The CDR3 DNA reads as TGTGCCAGCAGCCAAGAGGGCACCTACGAGCAGTACTTC. Residues: CASSQEGTYEQYF.

The chain employs TRBV6-1 and TRBJ2-1; a weak D match, TRBD1 (5 bases). V lost 6 bases to trimming and J lost 3 bases, with 18 bases between them. The CDR3 sequence is 16 residues long. Germline CDR1 reads MNHNS; CDR2 reads SASEGT. CDR3 bases: TGTGCCAGCAGCAGGTCGGCAGGGTCCAGCTACAATGAGCAGTTCTTC. Its protein product is CASSRSAGSSYNEQFF.

This clonotype is medium-sized. The genes are TRBV7-6 and TRBJ2-7, with 9 nucleotides matching TRBD1. Germline CDR1 is SGHVS and CDR2 is FNYEAQ. The CDR3 spans 15 residues. With V trimmed by 0 bases and J by 2 bases, 2 bases remained unmatched. The CDR3 DNA follows: TGTGCCAGCAGCTTAGCCGGGACAGGGACCTACGAGCAGTACTTC. The encoded protein is CASSLAGTGTYEQYF.

The chain combines TRBV28 with TRBJ1-1, with D possibly matching TRBD1 (6 bases). The germline CDR1 and CDR2 sequences are MDHEN and SYDVKM. V gave up 8 bases and J gave up 5 bases, with 15 bases separating them. CDR3 length equals 13 residues. The CDR3 loop is CASFRGRRTEAFF. For the CDR3, the DNA is TGTGCCAGCTTCAGGGGAAGACGGACTGAAGCTTTCTTT. Full variable domain (rest looked up from reference TRBV28 and TRBJ1-1): DVKVTQSSRYLVKRTGEKVFLECVQDMDHENMFWYRQDPGLGLRLIYFSYDVKMKEKGDIPEGYSVSREKKERFSLILESASTNQTSMYLCASFRGRRTEAFFGQGTRLTVV.

V and J are TRBV29-1 and TRBJ2-5; D possibly matches TRBD1 or TRBD2 (6 bases each). V was clipped by 5 bases and J by 5 bases, with 15 bases between them. Germline CDR1 SQVTM, CDR2 ANQGSEA. The length of the CDR3 is 13 residues. The CDR3 reads CSVLGGLGETQYF. DNA of the CDR3: TGCAGCGTTTTAGGGGGGCTAGGGGAGACCCAGTACTTC.

This chain uses TRBV4-1 with TRBJ1-2; TRBD1 is a possible D gene (5 bases). The V gene lost 0 bases and the J gene lost 3 bases, with 5 bases spanning the gap. This CDR3 comprises 13 residues. Per the germline V gene, CDR1 is MGHRA and CDR2 is YSYEKL. CDR3 sequence (DNA): TGCGCCAGCAGCCAAGAGGGACACTATGGCTACACCTTC. It encodes CASSQEGHYGYTF.